The 27 T cell receptor beta chains in this list originate from one sample, sequenced in a study of T-cell reconstitution after alpha-beta-depleted transplantation in children. Unique molecular identifiers were built into the TCRbeta library. From the PCR reads, TCRdb called clonotypes with MiXCR, one entry per CDR3 protein. The table records about 200,000 distinct CDR3 sequences, roughly 6.6% of them present only once. The material sequenced was PBMCs, taken before TCRalphabeta/CD19-depleted stem cell transplant. The source of these receptors is a boy aged 2 to 10 with acute lymphoblastic leukemia, due to receive a stem cell transplant.

This clonotype was observed a handful of times. The rearrangement joins TRBV29-1 to TRBJ2-7; D is perhaps TRBD1 or TRBD2 (6 bases each). Trimming stripped 4 bases from V and 2 bases from J, with 9 bases between. Germline V gives CDR1 SQVTM, CDR2 ANQGSEA. This CDR3 region has 12 residues. CDR3 region: CSVGGDTYEQYF. The CDR3 DNA reads TGCAGCGTTGGCGGGGACACCTACGAGCAGTACTTC.

In this sample, this clonotype turned up many times. The rearrangement links TRBV29-1 to TRBJ2-7; D may correspond to TRBD1 or TRBD2 (5 bases each). This CDR3 contains 14 residues. Trimming stripped 7 bases from V and 6 bases from J, with 22 bases between. The germline V gene has CDR1 SQVTM and CDR2 ANQGSEA. CDR3 protein: CSGPPGRLSVEQYF. The DNA of the CDR3 is TGCAGCGGTCCCCCGGGACGCCTATCCGTCGAGCAGTACTTC.

This clonotype occurred many times. The chain couples TRBV7-8 to TRBJ2-1, with D unresolved. With 4 bases removed from V and 8 bases from J, the gap between germline ends came to 24 bases. CDR3 size: 17 residues. Germline V lookup: CDR1 SGHVS, CDR2 FQNEAQ. The CDR3 region has the DNA TGTGCCAGCAGCTCCGATTTTCCCCCTGAAGGAGTCGATGAGCAGTTCTTC. Amino acid sequence: CASSSDFPPEGVDEQFF.

This clonotype was seen at least ten times. This rearrangement joins TRBV6-2 or TRBV6-3 to TRBJ1-2, with D possibly being TRBD1 (5 bases). Per germline, CDR1 MNHEY and CDR2 SVGEGT. The CDR3 is 16 amino acids. V shed 6 bases and J shed 5 bases, with 22 bases lying between them. Here the CDR3 DNA reads TGTGCCAGCAGCAAAACATCCTGGACACCGCTGTATGGCTACACCTTC. Translating gives CASSKTSWTPLYGYTF.

This clonotype came up many times. The chain is built from TRBV7-3 and TRBJ2-5; TRBD2 aligns across 7 bases. Germline-derived CDR1 and CDR2 are SGHTA and FQGTGA. J gave up 3 bases and V 5 bases, and 3 bases lay outside the gene matches. CDR3 length: 13 residues. This CDR3 reads CASSPGGKETQYF. In DNA, the CDR3 is TGTGCCAGCAGCCCGGGGGGAAAAGAGACCCAGTACTTC.

This clonotype was seen ten or more times. The chain joins TRBV12-3 or TRBV12-4 to TRBJ1-2, with D unclear. Trimming cost V 3 bases and J 4 bases, with 9 bases left between them. CDR3 length: 13 amino acids. In DNA form, the CDR3 reads TGTGCCAGCAGTTTCCGGCAGACCTATGGCTACACCTTC. As protein: CASSFRQTYGYTF.

This clonotype appeared many times. The chain recombines TRBV4-1 with TRBJ2-3, with 10 bases aligning to TRBD2. The CDR3 is 18 amino acids. The V and J ends lost 0 bases and 3 bases, in that order; junction bases with no gene match: 9. Germline loops: CDR1 MGHRA, CDR2 YSYEKL. This CDR3 is CASSQDSDSGGATDTQYF. CDR3 coding DNA: TGCGCCAGCAGCCAAGATTCGGACAGCGGGGGGGCGACAGATACGCAGTATTTT.

This clonotype was counted many times. V usage is TRBV12-3 or TRBV12-4 and J usage is TRBJ2-1, with D unclear. The CDR3 is 17 amino acids. Trimming stripped 2 bases from V and 0 bases from J, with 14 bases between. The CDR3 nucleotides are TGTGCCAGCAGTTTATCTCTGGGGAAGAACTCCTACAATGAGCAGTTCTTC. It codes for CASSLSLGKNSYNEQFF.

This clonotype was seen a few times. This chain links TRBV4-2 with TRBJ2-7; 8 positions match TRBD1. J lost 3 bases, V lost 1 base, and 5 bases had no gene match. Germline V CDR1 and CDR2: LGHNA, YNFKEQ. The CDR3 totals 15 residues. In nucleotides, the CDR3 is TGTGCCAGCAGCCAAGGGGTGGGGACAGGCTACGAGCAGTACTTC. Its protein is CASSQGVGTGYEQYF.

Ten or more counts support this clonotype. The gene calls are TRBV11-2 and TRBJ2-5; D unclear. Trimming pared 1 base from V and 4 bases from J, leaving 13 bases between. There are 15 residues in the CDR3. Germline-derived CDR1 and CDR2 are SGHAT and FQNNGV. This chain's CDR3 is CASSLGLAPRETQYF. The CDR3 coding sequence is TGTGCCAGCAGCTTAGGTTTAGCCCCTCGAGAGACCCAGTACTTC.

This clonotype was observed a handful of times. The gene calls are TRBV4-3 and TRBJ2-7, with 8 bases matching TRBD2. In germline, CDR1 is LGHNA, CDR2 YSLEER. The CDR3 covers 14 residues. The J segment lost 7 bases and the V segment lost 1 base, leaving 6 bases of the junction unmatched. The CDR3 sequence: CASSQGTGGWEQYF. The CDR3 DNA follows: TGCGCCAGCAGCCAAGGGACGGGAGGGTGGGAGCAGTACTTC.

This clonotype was recorded many times. V and J are TRBV7-2 and TRBJ2-2; 7 bases are a match to TRBD1. This CDR3 is 16 amino acids long. Unmatched junction bases numbered 5, after V lost 2 bases and J lost 2 bases. CDR1 is SGHTA and CDR2 is FQGNSA in the germline V gene. The CDR3 region is CASSLPTGVNTGELFF. CDR3 nucleotides: TGTGCCAGCAGCTTACCCACAGGGGTTAACACCGGGGAGCTGTTTTTT.

This clonotype was seen a handful of times. V usage is TRBV27 and J usage is TRBJ2-7; D not resolved. Between the trimmed V and J ends, which lost 4 bases and 2 bases, there was a span of 12 bases. The CDR3 covers 14 residues. Germline V gene lookup returns CDR1 MNHEY and CDR2 SMNVEV (reference sequence). In DNA form, the CDR3 reads TGTGCCAGCAGTTACACGGGCCTCCCCTACGAGCAGTACTTC. Protein product: CASSYTGLPYEQYF.

The chain carries TRBV29-1 and TRBJ1-2; 7 bases line up with TRBD1. V shed 8 bases and J 4 bases; nucleotides not matched to a gene: 7. The CDR3 runs 12 residues. From germline, CDR1 is SQVTM and CDR2 ANQGSEA. CDR3 amino acids: CSSTGTAYGYTF. The CDR3 DNA reads TGCAGCTCAACCGGGACAGCCTATGGCTACACCTTC.

This clonotype was counted at least ten times. This chain links TRBV5-1 with TRBJ2-6, with D maybe TRBD1 (6 bases). CDR1 is SGHRS, CDR2 YFSETQ, per germline. This CDR3 is 22 amino acids long. V was trimmed by 2 bases and J by 0 bases, leaving 27 bases between them. CDR3 coding DNA: TGCGCCAGCAGCTTTTGGCCGAACCTACGACAGGTCCTAAACTCTGGGGCCAACGTCCTGACTTTC. Encoded protein: CASSFWPNLRQVLNSGANVLTF.

This clonotype was recorded a few times. The chain combines TRBV20-1 with TRBJ2-3; TRBD2 aligns across 9 bases. Germline V CDR1 and CDR2: DFQATT, SNEGSKA (reference sequence). After removal of 2 bases from V and 2 bases from J, the junction contained 11 bases not matched to a gene. This CDR3 spans 17 amino acids. The CDR3 loop is CSARPSVLAGPTDTQYF. CDR3 nucleotides: TGCAGTGCTAGACCCTCGGTGCTAGCGGGACCCACAGATACGCAGTATTTT.

The V call is TRBV15, the J call TRBJ1-3, with no clear D. Germline V gene sequence: CDR1 LNHNV, CDR2 YYDKDF (reference sequence). The CDR3 runs to 12 residues. CDR3 loop: CAAGRTLDTIYF. The CDR3 DNA sequence: TGTGCTGCGGGCAGAACTCTCGACACCATATATTTT. The entire variable domain, with the rest obtained from reference TRBV15 and TRBJ1-3, is as follows: DAMVIQNPRYQVTQFGKPVTLSCSQTLNHNVMYWYQQKSSQAPKLLFHYYDKDFNNEADTPDNFQSRRPNTSFCFLDIRSPGLGDTAMYLCAAGRTLDTIYFGEGSWLTVV.

This clonotype was recorded at least ten times. The rearrangement uses TRBV7-6 and TRBJ2-5, with TRBD1 matching over 11 bases. Losses at the gene ends were 6 bases for V and 6 bases for J; bases not matched to a gene: 6. This CDR3 contains 14 residues. Germline V CDR1 and CDR2: SGHVS, FNYEAQ. CDR3 loop: CASRSGTGGQTQYF. The CDR3 coding sequence is TGTGCCAGCAGATCCGGGACAGGGGGTCAGACCCAGTACTTC. Using reference TRBV7-6 and TRBJ2-5 for the parts outside the CDR3, the full variable domain is GAGVSQSPRYKVTKRGQDVALRCDPISGHVSLYWYRQALGQGPEFLTYFNYEAQQDKSGLPNDRFSAERPEGSISTLTIQRTEQRDSAMYRCASRSGTGGQTQYFGPGTRLLVL.

This clonotype was seen at least ten times. The chain couples TRBV10-3 to TRBJ2-3; D ambiguous. The CDR3 is made up of 13 amino acids. The V end lost 0 bases, the J end lost 5 bases, and 6 bases lay between the germline ends. The germline V gene has CDR1 ENHRY and CDR2 SYGVKD. In nucleotides, the CDR3 is TGTGCCATCAGTGAGTCGGGGTTAGATACGCAGTATTTT. This encodes CAISESGLDTQYF.

This clonotype was counted ten times or more. The chain is built from TRBV12-3 or TRBV12-4 and TRBJ1-3; a weak D match, TRBD1 (5 bases). This CDR3 has 13 residues. The CDR3 is CATAGGDGNTIYF. The CDR3 bases are TGTGCTACTGCCGGAGGGGATGGAAACACCATATATTTT.

Points on this clonotype: A read error may be the cause here, since a much bigger clone is one base away. The V and J genes are TRBV6-2 or TRBV6-3 and TRBJ2-1, with D maybe TRBD1 (6 bases). The CDR3 is made up of 14 amino acids. CDR1 is MNHEY, CDR2 SVGEGT, per germline. Written as DNA, the CDR3 is TGTGCCAGCAGTATTCCGGACAAAGGCGGACAGAAGTTGTTC. Amino acids: CASSIPDKGGQKLF.

This clonotype occurred many times. The V and J genes are TRBV29-1 and TRBJ1-1; tentative D call: TRBD1 (6 bases). V gave up 0 bases and J gave up 1 base, with 9 bases separating them. This CDR3 has 14 residues. Germline CDR1 and CDR2: SQVTM and ANQGSEA. In DNA form, the CDR3 reads TGCAGCGTTGAAGATCCAGGGGAGAACACTGAAGCTTTCTTT. Residues: CSVEDPGENTEAFF. Full variable domain (missing parts from reference TRBV29-1 and TRBJ1-1): SAVISQKPSRDICQRGTSLTIQCQVDSQVTMMFWYRQQPGQSLTLIATANQGSEATYESGFVIDKFPISRPNLTFSTLTVSNMSPEDSSIYLCSVEDPGENTEAFFGQGTRLTVV.

This clonotype was observed many times. An end of the junction differs from the germline gene, which may be a read error. The V call is TRBV20-1, the J call TRBJ2-1, with 9 bases lining up with TRBD2. CDR3 length: 16 amino acids. The germline V gene encodes CDR1 DFQATT and CDR2 SNEGSKA (reference sequence). The CDR3 DNA follows: TGCAGTTCTAGTCGGCGGGGGGGATACTCCTACAATGAGCAGTTCTTC. It specifies CSSSRRGGYSYNEQFF.

This clonotype came up a few times. V is TRBV12-3 or TRBV12-4 and J is TRBJ2-7, with 10 bases identical to TRBD2. V lost 0 bases to trimming and J lost 7 bases; unmatched junction nucleotides: 0. The CDR3 is 13 amino acids. CDR3 loop: CASSLASGGEQYF. CDR3 coding DNA: TGTGCCAGCAGTTTAGCTAGCGGGGGGGAGCAGTACTTC.

This clonotype occurred a few times. The rearrangement links TRBV28 to TRBJ1-1, with D maybe TRBD1 (5 bases). The V gene's germline CDR1 is MDHEN and CDR2 SYDVKM. The CDR3 totals 14 residues. The V end lost 8 bases, the J end lost 5 bases, and 18 bases lay between the germline ends. In DNA, the CDR3 is TGTGCCAGCCGGGGAGGGGCGCGTGAGACTGAAGCTTTCTTT. Amino acids: CASRGGARETEAFF.

The V and J genes are TRBV12-5 and TRBJ2-2; D uncertain. Looked up from germline, CDR1 is LGHNT and CDR2 is FRNRAP. The CDR3 runs to 17 residues. V was clipped by 6 bases and J by 7 bases, with 24 bases between them. The CDR3 DNA is TGTGCTAGTGGCTCCTCCTGGGCCGGAAACGAGGACGGGGAGCTGTTTTTT. Translating it yields CASGSSWAGNEDGELFF.

This clonotype was seen at least ten times. The rearrangement links TRBV25-1 to TRBJ1-4; 8 nucleotides line up with TRBD1. The germline gives CDR1 MGHDK, CDR2 SYGVNS. This CDR3 has 14 residues. V gave up 5 bases and J gave up 13 bases; unmatched junction bases: 12. The CDR3 reads CASSSTGEVQRLFF. The DNA of the CDR3 is TGTGCCAGCAGTTCGACAGGGGAAGTTCAGCGACTGTTTTTT.